One sample yielded the 17 T cell receptor beta chains listed below, sequenced in a study of T cells after yellow fever vaccination. A single record per CDR3 protein comes from TCRdb applying MiXCR to the 5' RACE reads. The repertoire holds 350,000 to 450,000 distinct CDR3 sequences, with roughly 20% as singletons. The sample in question was PBMCs, obtained before the yellow fever booster vaccination. These receptors were collected from a man younger than 30 who received the YFV17D yellow fever vaccine.

In this sample, this clonotype turned up a few times. The V and J genes are TRBV5-1 and TRBJ2-3; D perhaps matches TRBD1 (6 bases). V was trimmed by 6 bases and J by 0 bases, leaving 14 bases between them. The CDR3 sequence is 15 residues long. Germline V gene sequence: CDR1 SGHRS, CDR2 YFSETQ. The CDR3 loop reads CASIQQGSSTDTQYF. The CDR3 nucleotides read TGCGCCAGCATACAACAGGGATCTAGCACAGATACGCAGTATTTT.

The genes are TRBV5-1 and TRBJ2-5; 14 positions match TRBD2. Trimming cost V 3 bases and J 5 bases; bases outside gene matches: 9. Per the germline V gene, CDR1 is SGHRS and CDR2 is YFSETQ. The CDR3 is made up of 17 amino acids. The CDR3 DNA sequence: TGCGCCAGCAGCTCGGGACTAGCGGGGGCGACTGTGGAGACCCAGTACTTC. Protein sequence: CASSSGLAGATVETQYF.

This clonotype has a handful of counts. One junction end disagrees with the germline gene, perhaps due to a read error. This chain connects TRBV20-1 to TRBJ2-5; the match to TRBD2 covers 9 bases. The CDR3 loop spans 14 amino acids. CDR1 and CDR2 from the germline V gene are DFQATT and SNEGSKA (reference sequence). The CDR3 region is CSARGSGGTETQYF. The CDR3 DNA is TGCAGTGCGAGAGGTAGCGGGGGTACGGAGACCCAGTACTTC.

The gene calls are TRBV5-6 and TRBJ2-5, with D tentatively TRBD2 (5 bases). The CDR3 has 14 residues. Germline V gene lookup returns CDR1 SGHDT and CDR2 YYEEEE. The V gene lost 2 bases and the J gene lost 4 bases, with 12 bases spanning the gap. Written as DNA, the CDR3 is TGTGCCAGCAGCTTCGAGGGAGTAACAGAGACCCAGTACTTC. It specifies CASSFEGVTETQYF.

This clonotype has a count of ten or more. The gene calls are TRBV12-3 or TRBV12-4 and TRBJ2-1; TRBD2 agrees at 8 bases. Trimming removed 7 bases from V and 5 bases from J; junction bases left unmatched: 13. CDR3 length: 16 amino acids. CDR3 coding DNA: TGTGCCAGCATCCTCCAAGGGCTAGCGGGTAACAATGAGCAGTTCTTC. This codes for CASILQGLAGNNEQFF.

This clonotype was detected only a few times. The chain couples TRBV5-6 to TRBJ2-2, with D possibly being TRBD2 (5 bases). Germline loops: CDR1 SGHDT, CDR2 YYEEEE. The CDR3 sequence is 13 residues long. Trimming removed 3 bases at V and 3 bases at J, with 6 bases between. CDR3 residues: CASSWGDTGELFF. The CDR3, as DNA: TGTGCCAGCAGCTGGGGAGACACCGGGGAGCTGTTTTTT.

This clonotype showed up just a few times. V usage is TRBV7-9 and J usage is TRBJ1-4; TRBD1 matches 8 bases. CDR1 is SEHNR and CDR2 is FQNEAQ in the germline V gene (reference sequence). V lost 5 bases, J lost 3 bases, and 8 bases stayed unmatched. The CDR3 contains 16 residues. The CDR3, as DNA: TGTGCCAGCAGCCTAGGACAGGGTCGGGCTAATGAAAAACTGTTTTTT. Its protein product is CASSLGQGRANEKLFF. Full variable domain (missing parts from reference TRBV7-9 and TRBJ1-4): DTGVSQNPRHKITKRGQNVTFRCDPISEHNRLYWYRQTLGQGPEFLTYFQNEAQLEKSRLLSDRFSAERPKGSFSTLEIQRTEQGDSAMYLCASSLGQGRANEKLFFGSGTQLSVL.

The gene calls are TRBV5-1 and TRBJ2-7, with 10 bases lining up with TRBD1. Germline V gene sequence: CDR1 SGHRS, CDR2 YFSETQ. V was clipped by 7 bases and J by 3 bases; unmatched bases: 7. CDR3 length equals 14 residues. CDR3 in DNA: TGCGCCAGCGCGATGGGACAGGGGTACTACGAGCAGTACTTC. Protein product: CASAMGQGYYEQYF.

This chain uses TRBV12-3 or TRBV12-4 with TRBJ2-2; D tentatively fits TRBD1 or TRBD2 (5 bases each). V was shortened by 5 bases and J by 0 bases, with 16 bases between the two germline ends. The CDR3 contains 17 residues. The CDR3 DNA reads as TGTGCCAGCAGTCCCACAGGAGGACAAGCGAACACCGGGGAGCTGTTTTTT. As protein: CASSPTGGQANTGELFF.

This clonotype was counted a few times. The rearrangement uses TRBV7-9 and TRBJ1-2; D is possibly TRBD1 (5 bases). The length of the CDR3 is 14 residues. V was pared by 7 bases and J by 6 bases, with 18 bases between. Germline V gene data show CDR1 as SEHNR and CDR2 as FQNEAQ (reference sequence). As DNA, the CDR3 is TGTGCCAGCATCCATAATCCAGGGATAGATGGCTACACCTTC. Its translation is CASIHNPGIDGYTF.

This chain joins TRBV20-1 and TRBJ1-2; the match to TRBD1 covers 8 bases. The germline V gene has CDR1 DFQATT and CDR2 SNEGSKA (reference sequence). After removal of 0 bases from V and 7 bases from J, the junction contained 7 bases not matched to a gene. This CDR3 region has 14 residues. CDR3 residues: CSAREGDRRSGYTF. Here the CDR3 DNA reads TGCAGTGCTAGAGAAGGGGACAGGCGTAGTGGCTACACCTTC.

The chain employs TRBV30 and TRBJ2-3, with D unresolved. V lost 2 bases and J 2 bases, leaving 11 bases between the germline ends. The CDR3 is 14 amino acids. The V gene's germline CDR1 is GTSNPN and CDR2 SVGIG (reference sequence). The CDR3 nucleotides are TGTGCCTGGAGTTCCGGACGGATCACAGATACGCAGTATTTT. This gives the protein CAWSSGRITDTQYF.

This clonotype was detected only a few times. V gene TRBV20-1 combines with J gene TRBJ2-1, with 13 bases fitting TRBD2. The germline gives CDR1 DFQATT, CDR2 SNEGSKA (reference sequence). This CDR3 spans 15 amino acids. With 6 bases clipped from V and 3 bases from J, the junction kept 5 bases outside the gene matches. The CDR3 region has the DNA TGCAGTGCCGTAACTAGCGGGGGGGTCTACAATGAGCAGTTCTTC. Translated: CSAVTSGGVYNEQFF.

The chain combines TRBV7-8 with TRBJ2-1, with D possibly TRBD2 on 5 matching bases. The CDR3 is made up of 16 amino acids. CDR1 is SGHVS and CDR2 is FQNEAQ in the germline V gene. Trimming took off 7 bases at V and 7 bases at J, with 23 bases between the two ends. CDR3 sequence: CASTLSRVGVKNEQFF. The CDR3 DNA reads TGTGCCAGCACCCTATCTCGAGTCGGGGTTAAGAATGAGCAGTTCTTC.

The chain links TRBV4-1 to TRBJ1-1; D is unresolved. This CDR3 spans 15 amino acids. Germline V gives CDR1 MGHRA, CDR2 YSYEKL. Deletions cut 4 bases from V and 2 bases from J, with 14 bases between. The CDR3 spells CASSRGSSGNTEAFF. The CDR3 DNA sequence: TGCGCCAGCAGCCGTGGGAGTTCAGGAAACACTGAAGCTTTCTTT.

A few counts support this clonotype. This sequence joins TRBV5-1 and TRBJ2-7; 7 bases agree with TRBD2. Trimming at V came to 4 bases and at J to 4 bases, leaving 8 bases not matched to a gene. From germline, CDR1 is SGHRS and CDR2 YFSETQ. The CDR3 is made up of 14 amino acids. CDR3 amino acids: CASSIGLDMYEQYF. The CDR3 nucleotides read TGCGCCAGCAGCATTGGACTAGATATGTACGAGCAGTACTTC. Looking up the rest from reference TRBV5-1 and TRBJ2-7 gives the full variable domain: KAGVTQTPRYLIKTRGQQVTLSCSPISGHRSVSWYQQTPGQGLQFLFEYFSETQRNKGNFPGRFSGRQFSNSRSEMNVSTLELGDSALYLCASSIGLDMYEQYFGPGTRLTVT.

V gene TRBV6-5 combines with J gene TRBJ1-1; perhaps TRBD1 as D (5 bases). The CDR3 is 13 residues long. Trimming shortened V by 3 bases and J by 11 bases, and 16 bases separated the two germline ends. The germline V gene has CDR1 MNHEY and CDR2 SVGAGI. CDR3 nucleotides: TGTGCCAGCAGTTATACGACAGAAGGATTGGCTTTCTTT. As protein: CASSYTTEGLAFF.